The clone carrying this TCR beta chain came up a few times. This record belongs to a study of healthy donors' naive CD4 and CD8 T cells. Naive CD4+ cells were sorted as CD4+CD8-CD45RO-CD45RA+; naive CD8+ as CD8+CD4-CD45RA+CD27bright. Each TCR library used 500 ng of total RNA and a linear amplification protocol. TCRdb re-called the reads with MiXCR, one entry per CDR3 protein. The table has around 180,000 distinct CDR3 sequences, nearly 75% seen once. The CDR3 has 16 residues. Germline CDR1 reads SGHKS; CDR2 reads YYEKEE (reference sequence). V dropped 4 bases and J dropped 4; count of bases not matched to a gene: 10.

The V call is TRBV5-5, the J call TRBJ2-5; 10 bases fit TRBD1. The sequence came from a pool of human donors in good health; the sample pools cells from several healthy donors. The source material was naive CD4+ and CD8+ T cells sorted from blood, pooled from several donors. For the CDR3, the DNA is TGTGCCAGCAGCACCGGGACAGGGGCTACCGGAGAGACCCAGTACTTC. As protein: CASSTGTGATGETQYF.